The sequence of this T cell receptor beta chain was determined in a study of T-cell reconstitution after alpha-beta-depleted transplantation in children (dated by TCRdb to 2015 to 2016). For the study in its entirety: Using TCR repertoire profiling, the study quantitatively followed how T-cell immune reconstitution unfolded in children after TCRalphabeta/CD19-depleted allogeneic hematopoietic cell transplantation. What the work shows at the level of the full study, not this receptor alone: Over the following months the frequencies of hyperexpanded clones went down, and after one year T-cell counts and TCRbeta diversity were mostly credited to newly produced T cells. About two months after transplant, the apparently early recovery of alphabetaT-cell counts reportedly depended on just several hundred clones that had expanded rapidly and came from non-depleted graft cells. The high TCRbeta diversity at day 60 in some patients was ascribed to recipient T cells and intrathymic progenitors that had survived conditioning.

Unmatched junction bases come to 4, with V trimmed by 8 bases and J by 6 bases. CDR1 and CDR2, per the germline V gene, are MNHEY and SVGAGI. The CDR3 spans 13 residues, from the cysteine through the phenylalanine. The read is trimmed to its CDR3 DNA, 39 bases read in frame from base 1. This clonotype has ten or more counts. There is no known antigen for this receptor. Per-nucleotide qualities are absent, and no much larger clonotype sits a single base away. Libraries were constructed by PCR. These reads were obtained on an Illumina HiSeq 2500. To normalize quantification of the TCRbeta repertoire, the TCR libraries were built with molecular barcoding that relied on unique molecular identifiers. The public reads were quality trimmed at Q25 with fastp and then assembled into clones with MiXCR by TCRdb, keeping productive beta chains. Rows with one shared CDR3 protein collapse into an entry with the most common genes and DNA. Present in this sample are some 200,000 distinct CDR3 sequences, 5% to 7.5% of which were seen just once. The ten largest clones capture under 6% of the sample.

The treatment or condition tag for this specimen amounts to: allogeneic hematopoietic cell transplantation with graft depleted of TCRalphabeta T cells and CD19 B cells. The children who served as transplant recipients had been given grafts of TCRalphabeta/CD19-depleted allogeneic hematopoietic cells. This receptor was identified in a girl in the first two years of life with combined immunodeficiency, due to receive a stem cell transplant. This specimen was PBMCs, taken before TCRalphabeta/CD19-depleted stem cell transplant. The sequence is built from TRBV6-5 and TRBJ2-3, and 11 junction bases match TRBD2. The CDR3 has the sequence CASVTSGSDTQYF. The DNA is as follows: TGTGCCAGCGTCACTAGCGGGAGTGATACGCAGTATTTT.